The source of this T cell receptor beta chain is a study of blood T cell repertoires in COVID-19. Study-wide background: Collection of acute and convalescent COVID-19 samples took place in the United States, Italy and Spain.

Assay used: immunoSEQ multiplex PCR; TCRdb lists only in-frame clones, some missing. The table has approximately 320,000 clones, more than 75% seen once; the top ten hold 2.6%. Germline CDR1 reads SEHNR; CDR2 reads FQNEAQ (reference sequence). The CDR3 consists of 12 residues. V lost 5 bases to trimming and J lost 2 bases, with 7 bases between them. Participants' own reports of clinical history determined their cohort assignment. The recovered donors of Cohort 3 showed two negative PCRs, clearance, or symptom resolution. This chain joins TRBV7-9 and TRBJ2-7, with D unresolved. The TCR originated in a man aged 55 to 70 who had recovered from COVID-19. Sequenced input: PBMCs or T cells enriched from blood (not recorded which). CDR3 bases: TGTGCCAGCAGCCTACCGACCTACGAGCAGTACTTC. As protein: CASSLPTYEQYF.